Included here is one T cell receptor (beta chain) sequence, with context. This entry is derived from a study of blood T cell repertoires in COVID-19. Study as a whole: T cells, B-cell-depleted T cells, or PBMCs provided the cDNA or gDNA that served as material.

Germline lookup yields CDR1 GTSNPN and CDR2 SVGIG (reference sequence). The CDR3 length is 14 residues. Trimming left V 0 bases short and J 11 bases short, with 17 bases between. Here immunoSEQ multiplex PCR was the method, and the copy in TCRdb shows in-frame clones only, minus some. The repertoire has fewer than 350,000 clones, approximately 86% of them found once; the top ten carry roughly 8%. The sequence derives from a middle-aged man with active or convalescent COVID-19. Sequenced: peripheral blood. The genes are TRBV30 and TRBJ1-5, with D hard to call. CDR3 nucleotide sequence: TGTGCCTGGAGTGTAAGTAGACTCGGCAGAACCCAGCATTTT. Protein product: CAWSVSRLGRTQHF.